The sequence of this T cell receptor beta chain was determined in a study of cytomegalovirus exposure and HLA in healthy donors. Regarding the study as a whole: Later analysis identified some 16,000 TCR beta sequences associated with HLA alleles, using a false discovery rate threshold of 0.05. Cytomegalovirus-associated TCR beta chains were listed, numbering 164.

With 60 Vbeta and 13 Jbeta primers, the PCR was carried out. TCRdb keeps only in-frame clones here, not all; method: immunoSEQ multiplex PCR. This table holds about 150,000 clones, 65% to 85% found once. Points on this clone: The antigen is unknown. Its ends do not fully match the called genes, so a read error is possible.

The CDR3 is 16 residues long. Germline V gene sequence: CDR1 SEHNR, CDR2 FQNEAQ (reference sequence). Sequenced material: PBMCs. The rearrangement uses TRBV7-9 and TRBJ2-4, with D possibly being TRBD2 (5 bases). The sequence was collected from a male donor in good health and CMV-seronegative. The CDR3: CSSSLDPGVRGNIQYF. CDR3 DNA sequence: TGTTCCAGCAGCTTGGACCCCGGGGTCCGGGGAAACATTCAGTACTTC. Full variable domain (outside the CDR3, taken from reference TRBV7-9 and TRBJ2-4): DTGVSQNPRHKITKRGQNVTFRCDPISEHNRLYWYRQTLGQGPEFLTYFQNEAQLEKSRLLSDRFSAERPKGSFSTLEIQRTEQGDSAMYLCSSSLDPGVRGNIQYFGAGTRLSVL.